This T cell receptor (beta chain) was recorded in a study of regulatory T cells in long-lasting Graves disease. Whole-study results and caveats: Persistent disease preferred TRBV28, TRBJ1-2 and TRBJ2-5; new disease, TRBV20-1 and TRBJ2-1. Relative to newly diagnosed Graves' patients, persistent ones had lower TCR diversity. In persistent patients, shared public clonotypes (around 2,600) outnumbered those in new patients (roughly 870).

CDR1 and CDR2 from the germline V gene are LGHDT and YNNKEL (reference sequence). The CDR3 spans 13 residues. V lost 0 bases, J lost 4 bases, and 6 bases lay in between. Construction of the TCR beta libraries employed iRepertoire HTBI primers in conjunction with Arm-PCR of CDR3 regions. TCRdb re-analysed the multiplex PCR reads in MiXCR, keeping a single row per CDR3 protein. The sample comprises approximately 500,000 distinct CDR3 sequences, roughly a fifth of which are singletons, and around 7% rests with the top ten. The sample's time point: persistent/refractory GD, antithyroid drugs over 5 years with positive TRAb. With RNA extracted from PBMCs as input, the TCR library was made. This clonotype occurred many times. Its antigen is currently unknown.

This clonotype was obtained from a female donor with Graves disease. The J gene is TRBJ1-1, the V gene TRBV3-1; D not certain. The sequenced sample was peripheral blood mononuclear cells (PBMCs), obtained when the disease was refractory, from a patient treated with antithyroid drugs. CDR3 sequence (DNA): TGTGCCAGCAGCCAAGATGGCACCACTGAAGCTTTCTTT. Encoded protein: CASSQDGTTEAFF.